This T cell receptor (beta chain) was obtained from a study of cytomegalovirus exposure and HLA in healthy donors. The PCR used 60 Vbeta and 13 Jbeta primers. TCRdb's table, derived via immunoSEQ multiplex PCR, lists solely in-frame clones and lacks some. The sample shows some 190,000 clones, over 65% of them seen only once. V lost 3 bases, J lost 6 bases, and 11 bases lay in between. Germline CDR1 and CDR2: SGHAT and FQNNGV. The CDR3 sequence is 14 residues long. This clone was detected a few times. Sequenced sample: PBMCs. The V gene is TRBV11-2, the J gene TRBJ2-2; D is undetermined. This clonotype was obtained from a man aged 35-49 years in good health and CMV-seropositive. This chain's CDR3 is CASSLIRSAGELFF. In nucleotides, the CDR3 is TGTGCCAGCAGCTTGATTAGGAGCGCCGGGGAGCTGTTTTTT. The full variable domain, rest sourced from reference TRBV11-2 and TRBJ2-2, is EAGVAQSPRYKIIEKRQSVAFWCNPISGHATLYWYQQILGQGPKLLIQFQNNGVVDDSQLPKDRFSAERLKGVDSTLKIQPAKLEDSAVYLCASSLIRSAGELFFGEGSRLTVL.